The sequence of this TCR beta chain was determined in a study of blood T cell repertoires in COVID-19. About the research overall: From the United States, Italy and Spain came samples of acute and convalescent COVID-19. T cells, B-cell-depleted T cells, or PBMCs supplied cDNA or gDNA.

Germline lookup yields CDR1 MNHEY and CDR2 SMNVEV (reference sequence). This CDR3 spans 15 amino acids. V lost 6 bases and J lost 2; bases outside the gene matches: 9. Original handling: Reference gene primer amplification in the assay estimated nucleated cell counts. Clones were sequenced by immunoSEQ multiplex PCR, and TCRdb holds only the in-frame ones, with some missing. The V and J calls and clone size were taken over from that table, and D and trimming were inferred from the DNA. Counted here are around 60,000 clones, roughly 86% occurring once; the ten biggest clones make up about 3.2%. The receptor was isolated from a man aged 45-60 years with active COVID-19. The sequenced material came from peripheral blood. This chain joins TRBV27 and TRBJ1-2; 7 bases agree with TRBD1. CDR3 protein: CASSPGQARNYGYTF. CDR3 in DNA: TGTGCCAGCAGCCCCGGACAGGCCCGGAACTATGGCTACACCTTC.